The entry below gives a single T cell receptor beta chain sequence along with its context. This sample is part of a study of radiation and T cells in renal cell carcinoma. Profiling relied on immunoSEQ multiplex PCR, and the TCRdb table lists in-frame clones only, not all of them. The sample yields just over 95,000 clones, approximately 82% seen once. Time point: blood 4 weeks post-SBRT, at nephrectomy. Specified treatment: 15 Gy SBRT to primary tumor, nephrectomy 4 weeks later. This renal cell carcinoma was of the clear cell type. Sequenced here: blood, sampled from a patient whose treatment included radiotherapy and nephrectomy. This TCR came from a man aged 55 to 70 with renal cell carcinoma.

CDR3 bases: TGTGCCAGCAGTGAACGAGGGACAGGGTATCGCGAGCAGTACTTC. It yields the protein CASSERGTGYREQYF. The chain recombines TRBV6-1 with TRBJ2-7; TRBD1 agrees at 9 bases. The V segment lost 2 bases and the J segment 6 bases; nucleotides outside the gene matches: 8. CDR1 and CDR2 from the germline V gene are MNHNS and SASEGT. The CDR3 has 15 amino acids.